This section outlines one TCR beta chain sequence together with its context. Its antigen is still unknown. Per-base qualities were not stored, and no clone one base away is much larger. Using the deep immunoSEQ assay, multiplex PCR amplified TCR CDR3 regions from genomic DNA. Genomic DNA extracted from each cell subset was distributed evenly over all wells of several immunoSEQ 96-well plates, and each plate served as one replicate. Each replicate PCR for sorted subsets received about 0.2 ug genomic DNA, equal to roughly 30,000 T cell genomes. The purified libraries were quantified using a Qubit 3.0 fluorometer, sized with a Bioanalyzer 2100, and then quantified again using the KAPA Library Quantification kit. A separate single-read 150-cycle Illumina NextSeq 550 flow cell was used to sequence each immunoSEQ 96-well plate. Regarding the original processing steps: Because only junctional sequences without quality scores were contained in the immunoSEQ output, filtering matching that applied to full-length reads could not be performed. To assign V/J genes and CDR3, sequences were annotated against IMGT germline references using PyIR, a Python wrapper for IgBLAST v1.9. Reads were filtered out if the reads had weak V/J assignments (E-value above 1e-6), no CDR3, stop codons, out-of-frame junctions, or ambiguous translated residues. V3J clonotypes were defined by identical inferred V gene, J gene, and CDR3 amino acid sequence. Percentage overlap between repertoires was computed as shared unique clonotypes divided by the size of the smaller repertoire. Repertoire richness was assessed with RTK rarefaction, the Chao1 estimator, and Recon v2.1 estimates of unobserved clonotypes. For all TCRbeta clonotypes obtained by the gDNA method from a few donors, generation probabilities were computed with OLGA. As stored in TCRdb, this immuneACCESS dataset retains in-frame rearrangements with V and J assigned. A fraction of the clones does not appear; measured against another copy, unresolved V genes explain less than half of the discrepancy, and the remainder lacks a known reason. V and J calls and clone size come straight from that table; D and trimming were deduced from the DNA. This sample holds millions of clones; approximately 94% were observed only once. Together, the top ten hold under 2% of the sample.

The source of the sample is a study of shared clonotypes between healthy human individuals (dated by TCRdb to about 2020). About the study as a whole: A couple of women and a few men aged 18 to 49 years were included in the cohort. For each donor, CD4 naive and CD4 memory were each given three plates, CD8 naive was given two plates, and CD8 memory was given one plate. To estimate repertoire size and how much clonotypes are shared between individuals, the study performed deep sequencing of blood TCR repertoires from 4 to 6 healthy adults. To increase sequencing depth and limit assay-specific biases, different laboratories used diverse techniques to prepare libraries and sequence TCR repertoires. Per donor, leukapheresis produced somewhere between about 0.94 and 8.9 billion PBMCs.

For the CD8 naive samples, CD45RO-negative cells were positively selected for CCR7, yielding a CD45RA+CCR7+ population from which TemRA cells were excluded. The donors were healthy, HIV-negative adults with no recently reported acute infections or vaccinations. All donors were Caucasian adults living in Nashville, Tennessee, USA. Blood was collected by leukapheresis, and PBMCs were isolated by Ficoll-Histopaque density gradient centrifugation and then cryopreserved in liquid nitrogen vapor phase. Purity and quantity of every magnetically sorted T cell population were checked by analytical flow cytometry. From each sorted fraction, genomic DNA was isolated and quantified by UV absorbance on a Nanodrop 2000c. The paper as a whole reports these results and caveats: Sampling was restricted to blood, and TCR repertoires in tissue are likely to differ from TCR repertoires in blood. Even with the large sequencing depth, rarefaction of the sorted-subset datasets indicated that sequencing was incomplete. Higher generation probabilities were observed for clonotypes shared by all four sorted-subset donors than for non-shared clonotypes. Naive subsets generally had larger estimated clonotype richness than memory subsets did. Because the study included a small number of donors, the genetic and exposure-history diversity represented was limited. Based on pairwise subsampling, the degree of clonotype sharing among donors was expected to be affected by sequencing depth. When a handful of donors were compared, the shared fraction of clonotypes was about 5.4% for naive CD4, around 3.5% for naive CD8, 2.3% for memory CD4, and 0.35% to 0.4% for memory CD8.

V and J are truncated by 7 bases and 3 bases respectively, leaving an intervening sequence of 10 bases. Per the germline V gene, SGDLS is the CDR1 and YYNGEE is the CDR2. From its cysteine to its phenylalanine, the CDR3 spans 12 amino acids. CDR3 DNA only is kept here, 36 bases in frame from base 1. Sequenced sample: naive CD8+ T cells from PBMCs. In the paper's terms, the cell subset or site label means: CD45RA+CCR7+. This TCR was sampled from a man aged 18 to 30 in good health. Some clones in this sample may be carry-over from other donors' samples. The chain was built from TRBV9 and TRBJ2-5; the D gene is perhaps TRBD1, on 7 matching bases. The DNA reads as follows: TGTGCCAGCCAGGGGGGCGAAGAGACCCAGTACTTC. This gives the protein CASQGGEETQYF.